The TCR beta chain described here comes from a study of shared clonotypes between healthy human individuals (dated by TCRdb to the early 2020s). For context, the study as a whole: The cohort comprised a couple of women and a few men aged 18 to 49 years. To increase sequencing depth and limit assay-specific biases, TCR repertoire library preparation and sequencing were carried out by different laboratories using diverse techniques. Between about 0.9 and 9 billion PBMCs per donor were obtained by leukapheresis. For each donor, CD4 naive and CD4 memory were each run on three plates, CD8 naive on two plates, and CD8 memory on one plate. To estimate repertoire size and how much clonotypes are shared between individuals, the study performed deep sequencing of blood TCR repertoires from about five healthy adults. The research as a whole found: Higher generation probabilities were observed for clonotypes shared by all four sorted-subset donors than for non-shared clonotypes. Sampling was limited to blood, and TCR repertoires in tissue likely differ from TCR repertoires in blood. Naive subsets generally had larger estimated clonotype richness than memory subsets did. Across a handful of donors, approximately 5% of naive CD4, 3% to 4% of naive CD8, about 2.3% of memory CD4, and 0.4% of memory CD8 clonotypes were shared. Pairwise subsampling indicated that sequencing depth was expected to affect the degree of clonotype sharing among donors. Rarefaction of sorted-subset datasets indicated incomplete sequencing despite the large sequencing depth. Because the study included a small number of donors, the genetic and exposure-history diversity represented was limited.

Remarks on this clone: Its antigen target is currently unknown. No per-base quality is available; no much larger clone lies one base away.

For CDR1 and CDR2, the germline V gene lists SGHDN and FVKESK. The CDR3 runs 14 amino acids, cysteine and phenylalanine included. Just the 42-base CDR3 DNA is kept, in frame starting at base 1. V drops 1 base and J drops 2 bases, leaving 9 bases in between. Using the deep immunoSEQ assay, multiplex PCR amplified TCR CDR3 regions from genomic DNA. Genomic DNA extracted from each cell subset was distributed evenly over all wells of several immunoSEQ 96-well plates, and each plate served as one replicate. Each replicate PCR for sorted subsets received roughly 0.2 ug genomic DNA, equal to 28,000 or so T cell genomes. Purified libraries were measured with a Qubit 3.0 fluorometer, size-checked on a Bioanalyzer 2100, and measured again with the KAPA Library Quantification kit. Each immunoSEQ 96-well plate was sequenced on its own single-read 150-cycle Illumina NextSeq 550 flow cell. The paper's processing steps were these. Because the immunoSEQ output held only junctional sequences and lacked quality scores, the filtering could not match the filtering applied to full-length reads. To assign V/J genes and CDR3, sequences were annotated against IMGT germline references using PyIR, a Python wrapper for IgBLAST v1.9. Any read was removed if the V/J assignment was weak (E-value above 1e-6), the CDR3 was missing, or the read contained stop codons, out-of-frame junctions, or ambiguous translated residues. A V3J clonotype was defined by an identical inferred V gene, J gene, and CDR3 amino acid sequence. To compute the percentage overlap between repertoires, the number of shared unique clonotypes was divided by the size of the smaller repertoire. Three approaches were used to assess repertoire richness: RTK rarefaction, the Chao1 estimator, and Recon v2.1 estimates of unobserved clonotypes. OLGA was used to compute generation probabilities for all TCRbeta clonotypes that the gDNA method yielded from a handful of donors. The source is immuneACCESS, and TCRdb retained only in-frame sequences with V and J called. Part of the clones is not carried over; for the studies checked, unresolved V genes explain less than half of this, and the remainder is unexplained. V, J and clone size derive from that table, while D and trimming were established from the DNA sequence. This sample comprises about 1.5 million clones, around 98% of them detected only once. Together, the top ten hold roughly 0.45% of the sample.

Healthy HIV-negative adults with no recently reported acute infections or vaccinations were included as donors. Only Caucasian adults living in Nashville, Tennessee, USA were represented among the donors. CD4+ T cells were enriched through magnetic negative selection, after which naive cells were positively selected on CD45RA and the remaining negative fraction served as the memory subset. Blood was collected by leukapheresis, and PBMCs were isolated by Ficoll-Histopaque density gradient centrifugation and then cryopreserved in liquid nitrogen vapor phase. Purity and quantity of every magnetically sorted T cell population were checked by analytical flow cytometry. Each sorted fraction had its genomic DNA isolated and then quantified by UV absorbance on a Nanodrop 2000c.

The V and J genes are TRBV14 and TRBJ2-7; there is no confident call for the D gene. Specimen: naive CD4+ T cells sorted from blood. The intended sense of this specimen's cell subset or site label: CD45RA+ positively selected. The sequence derives from a man younger than 45 in good health. For the CDR3, the sequence is CASSQGHYTYEQYF. The bases read TGTGCCAGCAGCCAAGGGCACTATACCTACGAGCAGTACTTC.